The source of this TCR beta chain is a study of early T cells in non-severe SARS-CoV-2 infection. The overall study: The input, bulk RNA from unsorted whole blood, was sequenced, and chains were unpaired.

This clonotype was counted between two and nine times. Its matching antigen is unknown. Study observations and caveats: Private and CD4 specificities were missed by VDJdb matching, which favored anti-spike CD8 responses.

The TCR library protocol attached unique molecular identifiers to the individual cDNA molecules. Using its own MiXCR run on the 5' RACE reads, TCRdb lists one record per CDR3 protein. The sample records 95,000 to 150,000 distinct CDR3 sequences, 15% being singletons. From germline, CDR1 is LGHDT and CDR2 YNNKEL (reference sequence). CDR3 length: 15 residues. V was shortened by 4 bases and J by 4 bases, with 11 bases between the two germline ends. The sequenced sample consisted of whole blood. The chain couples TRBV3-1 to TRBJ2-6; D gene ambiguous. This sequence was found in an adult who was a healthcare worker with PCR-confirmed SARS-CoV-2 infection or an uninfected control (not recorded which). The CDR3 coding sequence is TGTGCCAGCAGCCGACGAGGAACCGGGGCCAACGTCCTGACTTTC. Translation gives CASSRRGTGANVLTF.